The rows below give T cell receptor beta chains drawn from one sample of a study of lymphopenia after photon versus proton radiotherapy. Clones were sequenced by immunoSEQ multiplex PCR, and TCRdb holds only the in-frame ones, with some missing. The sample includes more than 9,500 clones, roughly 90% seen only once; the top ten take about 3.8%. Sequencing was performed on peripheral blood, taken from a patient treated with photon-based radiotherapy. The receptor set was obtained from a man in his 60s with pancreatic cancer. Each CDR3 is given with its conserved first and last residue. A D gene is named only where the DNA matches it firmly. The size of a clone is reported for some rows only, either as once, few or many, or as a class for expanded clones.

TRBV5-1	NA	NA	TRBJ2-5	TGCGCCAGCAGCGAGGTGAACAGGGATGGAGAGACCCAGTACTTC	CASSEVNRDGETQYF
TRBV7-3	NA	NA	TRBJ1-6	TGTGCCAGCAGCCTAGAGAGGGATTCACCCCTCCACTTT	CASSLERDSPLHF
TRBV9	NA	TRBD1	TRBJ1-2	TGTGCCAGCGCAGGATTACAGGGGGCGCATGGCTACACCTTC	CASAGLQGAHGYTF
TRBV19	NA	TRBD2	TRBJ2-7	TGTGCCAGTAGTAATATAGCGGGCAGCTCCTACGAGCAGTACTTC	CASSNIAGSSYEQYF
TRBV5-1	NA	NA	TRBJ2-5	TGCGCCAGCAGCTTGGCCCTAGCAGAGACCCAGTACTTC	CASSLALAETQYF
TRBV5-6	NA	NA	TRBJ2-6	TGTGCCAGCAGCTTGGAGGGGCGGGCAAACCCCTCTGGGGCCAACGTCCTGACTTTC	CASSLEGRANPSGANVLTF
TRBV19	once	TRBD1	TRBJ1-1	TGTGCCAGTACCCTAGGACAGGGCTCTACCCGTGAAGCTTTCTTT	CASTLGQGSTREAFF
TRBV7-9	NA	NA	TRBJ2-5	TGTGCCAGCAGCTTAGTACCGCTTTTTTTGAGGCTAGAGACCCAGTACTTC	CASSLVPLFLRLETQYF
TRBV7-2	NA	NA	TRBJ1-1	TGTGCCAGCAGCTTAGACAGGTTGAACACTGAAGCTTTCTTT	CASSLDRLNTEAFF
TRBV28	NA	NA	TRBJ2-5	TGTGCCACATCACTCCAAATGGCCCAGTACTTC	CATSLQMAQYF
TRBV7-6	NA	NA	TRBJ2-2	TGTGCCAGCAGCCGATCGACTTACAGGGTCCTCACCGGGGAGCTGTTTTTT	CASSRSTYRVLTGELFF
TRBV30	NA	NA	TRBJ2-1	TGTGCCTCCTACAGAGGGGCCGGGGGGCAGTTCTTC	CASYRGAGGQFF
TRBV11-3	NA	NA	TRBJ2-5	TGTGCCAGCAGCTTAACGCAAGCCGAGACCCAGTACTTC	CASSLTQAETQYF
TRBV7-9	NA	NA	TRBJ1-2	TGTGCCAGCAGCCCTAGACAGGAGATCTATGGCTACACCTTC	CASSPRQEIYGYTF
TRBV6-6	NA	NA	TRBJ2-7	TGTGCCAGCAGGGGGGAATTGTACGAGCAGTACTTC	CASRGELYEQYF
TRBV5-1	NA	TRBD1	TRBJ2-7	TGCGCCAGCAGCCAGGACAGGGGAACCTACGAGCAGTACTTC	CASSQDRGTYEQYF
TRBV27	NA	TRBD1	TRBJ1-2	TGTGCCAGCAGTCCCAGGGACAGGTATTATGGCTACACCTTC	CASSPRDRYYGYTF